One and the same sample provided the 13 T cell receptor beta chains below, sequenced in a study of CD8 T cells in ankylosing spondylitis. Study-wide points: A motif of under 10 highly homologous TCR beta variants was seen as apparently characteristic of ankylosing spondylitis blood.

A single record per CDR3 protein comes from TCRdb applying MiXCR to the 5' RACE reads. This table has just under 550,000 distinct CDR3 sequences, about an eighth appearing once. These receptors are not linked to any known antigen. The sequencing sample was made of blood, either unsorted or a sorted T cell fraction (not recorded which). These receptors were taken from a male donor with ankylosing spondylitis.

In its sample, this clonotype was seen many times. This sequence joins TRBV2 and TRBJ2-1, with 7 bases that match TRBD1. Germline assignment: CDR1 SNHLY and CDR2 FYNNEI. The trim removed 6 bases at V and 7 bases at J, leaving 12 bases unmatched. The length of the CDR3 is 15 residues. The CDR3 DNA follows: TGTGCCAGCAGGGAATGGACAGGTCTCTGGAATGAGCAGTTCTTC. Amino acid sequence: CASREWTGLWNEQFF.

The chain couples TRBV12-3 or TRBV12-4 to TRBJ2-6, with TRBD2 matching over 7 bases. This CDR3 comprises 17 residues. The trim removed 6 bases at V and 1 base at J, leaving 9 bases unmatched. The CDR3 loop is CASSPGSSGSGANVLTF. CDR3 in DNA: TGTGCCAGCAGCCCCGGGTCTAGCGGATCTGGGGCCAACGTCCTGACTTTC.

Ten or more counts support this clonotype. The chain carries TRBV7-2 and TRBJ2-1; TRBD2 agrees at 14 bases. V gave up 1 base and J gave up 6 bases; unmatched junction bases: 2. The CDR3 is 16 amino acids. In germline, CDR1 is SGHTA, CDR2 FQGNSA. The CDR3 DNA sequence: TGTGCCAGCAGCTTAGTGGGGACTAGCGGGAGCAATGAGCAGTTCTTC. Its protein is CASSLVGTSGSNEQFF. The variable domain in full, completed from reference TRBV7-2 and TRBJ2-1, reads GAGVSQSPSNKVTEKGKDVELRCDPISGHTALYWYRQSLGQGLEFLIYFQGNSAPDKSGLPSDRFSAERTGGSVSTLTIQRTQQEDSAVYLCASSLVGTSGSNEQFFGPGTRLTVL.

The rearrangement joins TRBV11-2 to TRBJ2-3, with a tentative D call TRBD1 (5 bases). Trimming took 3 bases from V and 3 from J, leaving 10 bases between them. Per the germline V gene, CDR1 is SGHAT and CDR2 is FQNNGV. CDR3 size: 14 residues. DNA for the CDR3: TGTGCCAGCAGCTTTTCCAGGGAAACAGATACGCAGTATTTT. Translated: CASSFSRETDTQYF.

This chain uses TRBV3-1 with TRBJ1-1; perhaps TRBD1 as D (6 bases). The CDR3 totals 14 residues. The germline CDR1 and CDR2 sequences are LGHDT and YNNKEL (reference sequence). V lost 1 base, J lost 4 bases, and 10 bases lay in between. CDR3 nucleotides: TGTGCCAGCAGCCAAGTGTCGGGGGCCACTGAAGCTTTCTTT. As protein: CASSQVSGATEAFF.

This clonotype has a handful of counts. CDR3 region: CASSLGGRLVEQFF. CDR3 nucleotides: TGTGCCAGCAGCTTAGGCGGGAGGCTTGTTGAGCAGTTCTTC. The chain has TRBV7-6 and TRBJ2-1; 8 bases map to TRBD2. The CDR3 runs 14 residues. Germline V lookup: CDR1 SGHVS, CDR2 FNYEAQ. V gave up 1 base and J gave up 9 bases; unmatched junction bases: 5.

This clonotype was seen a few times. The chain employs TRBV10-3 and TRBJ2-7, with 8 positions matching TRBD1. The CDR3 sequence is 15 residues long. Trimming cost V 11 bases and J 0 bases; bases outside gene matches: 12. Per the germline V gene, CDR1 is ENHRY and CDR2 is SYGVKD. This CDR3 reads CAARENRGSSYEQYF. CDR3 coding DNA: TGTGCCGCTCGGGAGAACAGGGGGAGCTCCTACGAGCAGTACTTC.

This clonotype was detected ten times or more. The chain joins TRBV29-1 to TRBJ1-1; D gene ambiguous. Between the trimmed V and J ends, which lost 1 base and 0 bases, there was a span of 9 bases. Germline V gene sequence: CDR1 SQVTM, CDR2 ANQGSEA. The CDR3 totals 14 residues. The CDR3 DNA is TGCAGCGTTGAAGGTGTTCCAATGAACACTGAAGCTTTCTTT. Protein sequence: CSVEGVPMNTEAFF. The full variable domain, rest sourced from reference TRBV29-1 and TRBJ1-1, is SAVISQKPSRDICQRGTSLTIQCQVDSQVTMMFWYRQQPGQSLTLIATANQGSEATYESGFVIDKFPISRPNLTFSTLTVSNMSPEDSSIYLCSVEGVPMNTEAFFGQGTRLTVV.

The chain couples TRBV11-2 to TRBJ1-3; D unclear. Germline CDR1 and CDR2: SGHAT and FQNNGV. Deletions cut 3 bases from V and 0 bases from J, with 9 bases between. CDR3 length equals 15 residues. The CDR3 coding sequence is TGTGCCAGCAGCTTCCCTGAAGACTCTGGAAACACCATATATTTT. Residues: CASSFPEDSGNTIYF. The full variable domain, rest sourced from reference TRBV11-2 and TRBJ1-3, is EAGVAQSPRYKIIEKRQSVAFWCNPISGHATLYWYQQILGQGPKLLIQFQNNGVVDDSQLPKDRFSAERLKGVDSTLKIQPAKLEDSAVYLCASSFPEDSGNTIYFGEGSWLTVV.

The chain carries TRBV20-1 and TRBJ1-5; D uncertain. Germline loops: CDR1 DFQATT, CDR2 SNEGSKA (reference sequence). V lost 4 bases to trimming and J lost 4 bases, with 17 bases between them. This CDR3 region has 15 residues. The CDR3 loop is CSATPGVGNNQPQHF. CDR3 sequence (DNA): TGCAGTGCTACCCCCGGGGTTGGGAATAATCAGCCCCAGCATTTT.

This clonotype turned up a few times. The V and J genes are TRBV28 and TRBJ2-2, with D possibly matching TRBD2 (5 bases). The CDR3 has 15 residues. Germline CDR1 is MDHEN and CDR2 is SYDVKM. The V end was cut by 7 bases, the J end by 4 bases, with 16 bases between. The CDR3 bases are TGTGCCAGCAATAGGAGGCAGGTGGGCACCGGGGAGCTGTTTTTT. As protein: CASNRRQVGTGELFF.

The chain carries TRBV7-8 and TRBJ2-3; D is undetermined. The V gene's germline CDR1 is SGHVS and CDR2 FQNEAQ. The CDR3 is 15 residues long. Trimming cost V 1 base and J 4 bases, with 12 bases left between them. The CDR3 loop is CASSLVGRNPDTQYF. CDR3 bases: TGTGCCAGCAGCTTAGTGGGCAGAAACCCAGATACGCAGTATTTT.

The V and J genes are TRBV10-3 and TRBJ2-1, with D perhaps TRBD1 or TRBD2 (6 bases each). The CDR3 spans 15 residues. Trimming removed 3 bases from V and 8 bases from J, with 17 bases in between. Germline loops: CDR1 ENHRY, CDR2 SYGVKD. The CDR3, as DNA: TGTGCCATCAGTGAAGCAGTTGGGGGGCGCGATGAGCAGTTCTTC. Protein: CAISEAVGGRDEQFF.